This entry lists 23 T cell receptor beta chains sequenced from one sample in a study of T cells in localized non-small cell lung cancer. Sequenced by immunoSEQ multiplex PCR; TCRdb stores in-frame clones only, minus some. Of tens of thousands of clones in the sample, around 93% were seen once. Here the sequenced sample was peripheral blood, taken before any cancer treatment. These receptor sequences come from a female donor at least 60 years old with stage I lung adenocarcinoma.

The chain uses TRBV6-6 and TRBJ1-4; no firm D call. This CDR3 contains 12 residues. V was clipped by 0 bases and J by 12 bases, with 8 bases between them. CDR1 MNHNY and CDR2 SVGAGI come from the germline V gene (reference sequence). CDR3 loop: CASSYSGRELFF. The CDR3 DNA sequence: TGTGCCAGCAGTTACTCGGGCCGCGAACTGTTTTTT.

The rearrangement links TRBV27 to TRBJ1-1; D unresolved. The CDR3 runs 13 residues. Trimming took off 3 bases at V and 4 bases at J, with 9 bases between the two ends. The germline CDR1 and CDR2 sequences are MNHEY and SMNVEV (reference sequence). The CDR3 coding sequence is TGTGCCAGCAGTTTGGCAGGCTCCACTGAAGCTTTCTTT. Translation gives CASSLAGSTEAFF.

The rearrangement uses TRBV6-6 and TRBJ2-2; D call uncertain. CDR3 length equals 15 residues. V was trimmed by 0 bases and J by 4 bases, leaving 9 bases between them. Germline V CDR1 and CDR2: MNHNY, SVGAGI (reference sequence). The CDR3, as DNA: TGTGCCAGCAGTTACTCGCAGCGAAGCACCGGGGAGCTGTTTTTT. The encoded protein is CASSYSQRSTGELFF.

The chain couples TRBV5-8 to TRBJ2-1, with 8 bases aligning to TRBD1. The CDR3 spans 15 residues. V lost 2 bases to trimming and J lost 4 bases; unmatched junction nucleotides: 5. CDR1 is SGHTS, CDR2 YDEGEE, per germline. As DNA, the CDR3 is TGTGCCAGCAGCTTAGGGACAGGAGGTTACAATGAGCAGTTCTTC. It yields the protein CASSLGTGGYNEQFF. Full variable domain (missing parts from reference TRBV5-8 and TRBJ2-1): EAGVTQSPTHLIKTRGQQATLRCSPISGHTSVYWYQQALGLGLQFLLWYDEGEERNRGNFPPRFSGRQFPNYSSELNVNALELEDSALYLCASSLGTGGYNEQFFGPGTRLTVL.

This chain joins TRBV10-1 and TRBJ2-7; D not resolved. Germline V lookup: CDR1 WNHNN, CDR2 SYGVQD (reference sequence). The ends were cut back, 4 bases at V and 4 bases at J, with 17 bases in the middle. The CDR3 is made up of 15 amino acids. The CDR3: CASSGSRSRRYEQYF. CDR3 DNA sequence: TGCGCCAGCAGTGGATCTAGAAGCAGGAGATACGAGCAGTACTTC.

The chain carries TRBV5-6 and TRBJ2-7, with D unresolved. Germline V gives CDR1 SGHDT, CDR2 YYEEEE. V was shortened by 0 bases and J by 4 bases, with 8 bases between the two germline ends. The CDR3 extends over 13 amino acids. CDR3 DNA: TGTGCCAGCAGCTTGGCGGACGGGTACGAGCAGTACTTC. Translation gives CASSLADGYEQYF.

In DNA form, the CDR3 reads TGTGCCAGCTCCGAGAGCTCTGGAAACACCATATATTTT. Translated, it gives CASSESSGNTIYF. The chain links TRBV14 to TRBJ1-3, with D hard to call. The ends were cut back, 8 bases at V and 0 bases at J, with 8 bases in the middle. Germline loops: CDR1 SGHDN, CDR2 FVKESK. This CDR3 contains 13 residues.

This clone was counted once. The rearrangement links TRBV29-1 to TRBJ2-1; D may be TRBD1 (6 bases). CDR3 length equals 14 residues. V gave up 5 bases and J gave up 6 bases, with 17 bases separating them. Germline V gene lookup returns CDR1 SQVTM and CDR2 ANQGSEA. CDR3 region: CSVSLPRGFNEQFF. In DNA, the CDR3 is TGCAGCGTTTCCCTCCCCAGGGGCTTCAATGAGCAGTTCTTC.

The V gene is TRBV7-9, the J gene TRBJ2-2, with D tentatively TRBD2 (6 bases). The CDR3 is 18 residues long. Germline CDR1 is SEHNR and CDR2 is FQNEAQ (reference sequence). V gave up 3 bases and J gave up 6 bases, with 23 bases separating them. CDR3 region: CASSFLYGRAGDAGELFF. The CDR3 DNA sequence: TGTGCCAGCAGCTTCTTGTATGGGCGAGCGGGCGACGCCGGGGAGCTGTTTTTT.

The V and J genes are TRBV29-1 and TRBJ2-3; D remains unclear. The germline V gene has CDR1 SQVTM and CDR2 ANQGSEA. The V end was cut by 2 bases, the J end by 1 base, with 4 bases between. CDR3 size: 12 residues. The chain's CDR3 is CSVEYGTDTQYF. In nucleotides, the CDR3 is TGCAGCGTTGAATATGGCACAGATACGCAGTATTTT.

This chain joins TRBV5-1 and TRBJ2-1; D ambiguous. Trimming shortened V by 5 bases and J by 3 bases, and 12 bases separated the two germline ends. This CDR3 comprises 14 residues. From germline, CDR1 is SGHRS and CDR2 YFSETQ. The CDR3 DNA reads as TGCGCCAGCAGTCGTGGCGGAGACTACAATGAGCAGTTCTTC. Translating it yields CASSRGGDYNEQFF. The full variable domain, completed using reference TRBV5-1 and TRBJ2-1, is KAGVTQTPRYLIKTRGQQVTLSCSPISGHRSVSWYQQTPGQGLQFLFEYFSETQRNKGNFPGRFSGRQFSNSRSEMNVSTLELGDSALYLCASSRGGDYNEQFFGPGTRLTVL.

The rearrangement joins TRBV21-1 to TRBJ2-7; no check of the table's D call, TRBD2, against the DNA was made. TRBV21-1 is given as a pseudogene. The CDR3 runs 16 residues. The CDR3 sequence: CASSVESGGNSYEQYF. The CDR3 DNA reads as TGTGCCAGCAGCGTCGAAAGCGGGGGCAACTCCTACGAGCAGTACTTC.

The chain combines TRBV5-4 with TRBJ2-7; 7 bases line up with TRBD1. Germline CDR1 SGHNT, CDR2 YYREEE (reference sequence). Trimming removed 1 base from V and 0 bases from J; junction bases left unmatched: 7. The CDR3 spans 16 residues. The CDR3 reads CASSLRQGLGSYEQYF. DNA of the CDR3: TGTGCCAGCAGCTTGAGACAGGGTTTGGGCTCCTACGAGCAGTACTTC. Drawing the rest from reference TRBV5-4 and TRBJ2-7, the complete variable domain is ETGVTQSPTHLIKTRGQQVTLRCSSQSGHNTVSWYQQALGQGPQFIFQYYREEENGRGNFPPRFSGLQFPNYSSELNVNALELDDSALYLCASSLRQGLGSYEQYFGPGTRLTVT.

This chain's CDR3 is CASQITGTRFPEAFF. CDR3 nucleotides: TGTGCCAGCCAAATCACGGGGACAAGATTTCCTGAAGCTTTCTTT. The V call is TRBV28, the J call TRBJ1-1; TRBD1 is a possible D gene (6 bases). The ends were cut back, 8 bases at V and 6 bases at J, with 22 bases in the middle. This CDR3 region has 15 residues. CDR1 is MDHEN and CDR2 is SYDVKM in the germline V gene.

This clone was counted a single time. One junction end does not reproduce the germline sequence, and a read error may be involved. Here the CDR3 DNA reads TGTGCCTGGCGACTAGCGGCATCCTACAGTGAGCAGTTCTTC. It yields the protein CAWRLAASYSEQFF. The chain is built from TRBV30 and TRBJ2-1; 9 nucleotides match TRBD2. CDR3 length: 14 amino acids. Germline V gene sequence: CDR1 GTSNPN, CDR2 SVGIG (reference sequence).

The rearrangement joins TRBV6-1 to TRBJ1-2; D may be TRBD1 (5 bases). The V gene's germline CDR1 is MNHNS and CDR2 SASEGT. The CDR3 runs to 15 residues. V lost 4 bases to trimming and J lost 8 bases, with 20 bases between them. CDR3 sequence: CASSAQTTGPGGYTF. In DNA form, the CDR3 reads TGTGCCAGCAGTGCCCAAACTACAGGCCCCGGCGGCTACACCTTC.

A single count supports this clone. The gene calls are TRBV7-9 and TRBJ1-1; D possibly corresponds to TRBD1 (5 bases). This CDR3 spans 13 amino acids. Trimming removed 8 bases at V and 0 bases at J, with 10 bases between. Germline V lookup: CDR1 SEHNR, CDR2 FQNEAQ (reference sequence). For the CDR3, the DNA is TGTGCCAGCGGACAAGAGATGAACACTGAAGCTTTCTTT. Its translation is CASGQEMNTEAFF.

The chain joins TRBV6-1 to TRBJ2-1; D possibly corresponds to TRBD1 (5 bases). Trimming pared 6 bases from V and 6 bases from J, leaving 18 bases between. CDR1 is MNHNS, CDR2 SASEGT, per germline. CDR3 length: 15 amino acids. The CDR3 reads CASRATVSPANEQFF. CDR3 in DNA: TGTGCCAGCAGGGCGACAGTTTCTCCCGCCAATGAGCAGTTCTTC.

This chain connects TRBV5-1 to TRBJ1-1; D is uncertain. This CDR3 region has 14 residues. Deletions cut 1 base from V and 8 bases from J, with 15 bases between. Germline V gene sequence: CDR1 SGHRS, CDR2 YFSETQ. The CDR3 bases are TGCGCCAGCAGCTTGAAGGGTGGAGAGGGCGAAGCTTTCTTT. This codes for CASSLKGGEGEAFF.

V is TRBV27 and J is TRBJ2-7; D is ambiguous. This CDR3 comprises 13 residues. Germline loops: CDR1 MNHEY, CDR2 SMNVEV (reference sequence). Between the trimmed V and J ends, which lost 7 bases and 3 bases, there was a span of 13 bases. CDR3 in DNA: TGTGCCAGCACCTCCGCGAACCTCTACGAGCAGTACTTC. The encoded protein is CASTSANLYEQYF.

The chain employs TRBV7-9 and TRBJ1-4; 8 bases are shared with TRBD1. V was clipped by 4 bases and J by 8 bases; unmatched bases: 6. From germline, CDR1 is SEHNR and CDR2 FQNEAQ (reference sequence). The CDR3 runs to 14 residues. The CDR3, as DNA: TGTGCCAGCAGCTCAGACAGGGGTAGAGAAAAACTGTTTTTT. Translation gives CASSSDRGREKLFF.

The chain links TRBV29-1 to TRBJ2-7; D is uncertain. V was cut by 0 bases and J by 10 bases, with 10 bases left in between. The V gene's germline CDR1 is SQVTM and CDR2 ANQGSEA. This CDR3 has 11 amino acids. Written as DNA, the CDR3 is TGCAGCGTTGAAGATAACCGGCGTCAGTACTTC. This encodes CSVEDNRRQYF.

The chain links TRBV29-1 to TRBJ1-3, with D tentatively TRBD1 (5 bases). There are 14 residues in the CDR3. Germline CDR1 and CDR2: SQVTM and ANQGSEA. Trimming pared 7 bases from V and 2 bases from J, leaving 15 bases between. For the CDR3, the DNA is TGCAGCGCGGCCGGGGGGAGTACTGGAAACACCATATATTTT. It specifies CSAAGGSTGNTIYF.